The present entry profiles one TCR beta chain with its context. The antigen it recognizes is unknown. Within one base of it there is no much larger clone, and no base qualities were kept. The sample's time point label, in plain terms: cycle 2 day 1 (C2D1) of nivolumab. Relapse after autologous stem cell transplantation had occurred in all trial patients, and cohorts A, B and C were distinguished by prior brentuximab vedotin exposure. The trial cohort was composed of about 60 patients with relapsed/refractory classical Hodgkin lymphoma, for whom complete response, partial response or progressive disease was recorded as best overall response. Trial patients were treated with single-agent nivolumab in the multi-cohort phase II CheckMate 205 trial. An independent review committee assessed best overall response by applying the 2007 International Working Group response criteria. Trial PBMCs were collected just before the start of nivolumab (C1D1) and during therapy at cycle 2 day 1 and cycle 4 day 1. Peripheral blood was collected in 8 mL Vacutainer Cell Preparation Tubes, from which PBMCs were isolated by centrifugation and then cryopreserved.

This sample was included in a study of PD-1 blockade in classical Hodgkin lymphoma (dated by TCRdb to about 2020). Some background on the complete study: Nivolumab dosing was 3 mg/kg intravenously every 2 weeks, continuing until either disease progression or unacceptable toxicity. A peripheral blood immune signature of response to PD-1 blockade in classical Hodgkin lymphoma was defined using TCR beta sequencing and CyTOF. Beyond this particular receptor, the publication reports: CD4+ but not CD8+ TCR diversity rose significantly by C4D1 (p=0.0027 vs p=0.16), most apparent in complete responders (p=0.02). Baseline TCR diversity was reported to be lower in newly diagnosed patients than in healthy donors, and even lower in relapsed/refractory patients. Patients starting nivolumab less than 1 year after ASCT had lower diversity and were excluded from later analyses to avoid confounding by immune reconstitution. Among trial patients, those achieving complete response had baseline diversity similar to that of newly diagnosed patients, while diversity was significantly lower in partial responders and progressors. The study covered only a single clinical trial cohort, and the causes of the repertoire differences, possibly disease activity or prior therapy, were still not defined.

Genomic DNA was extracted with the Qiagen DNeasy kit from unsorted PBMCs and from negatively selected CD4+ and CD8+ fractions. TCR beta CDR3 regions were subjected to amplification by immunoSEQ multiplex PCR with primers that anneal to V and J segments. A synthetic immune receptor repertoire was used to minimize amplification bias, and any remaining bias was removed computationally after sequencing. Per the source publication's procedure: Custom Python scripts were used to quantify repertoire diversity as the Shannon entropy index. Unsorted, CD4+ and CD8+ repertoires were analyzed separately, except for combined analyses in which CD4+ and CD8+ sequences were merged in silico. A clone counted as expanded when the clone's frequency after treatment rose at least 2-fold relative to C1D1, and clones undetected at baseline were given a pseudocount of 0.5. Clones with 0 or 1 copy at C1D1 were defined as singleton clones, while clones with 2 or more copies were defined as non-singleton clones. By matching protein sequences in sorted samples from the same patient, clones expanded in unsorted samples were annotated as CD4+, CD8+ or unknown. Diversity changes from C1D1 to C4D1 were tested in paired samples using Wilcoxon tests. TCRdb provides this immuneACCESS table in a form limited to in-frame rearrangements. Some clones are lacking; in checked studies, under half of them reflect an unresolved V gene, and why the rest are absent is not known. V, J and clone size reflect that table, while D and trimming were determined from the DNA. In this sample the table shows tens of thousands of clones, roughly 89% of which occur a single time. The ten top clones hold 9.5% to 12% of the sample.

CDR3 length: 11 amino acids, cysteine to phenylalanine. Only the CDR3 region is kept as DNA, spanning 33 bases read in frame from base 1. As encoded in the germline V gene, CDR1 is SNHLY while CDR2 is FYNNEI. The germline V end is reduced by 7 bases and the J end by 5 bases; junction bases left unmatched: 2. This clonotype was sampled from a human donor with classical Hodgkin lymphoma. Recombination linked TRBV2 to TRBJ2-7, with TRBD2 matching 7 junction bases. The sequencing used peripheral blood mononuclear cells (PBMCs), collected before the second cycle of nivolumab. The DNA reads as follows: TGTGCCAGCAAGGCGGGGGACGAGCAGTACTTC. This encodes CASKAGDEQYF. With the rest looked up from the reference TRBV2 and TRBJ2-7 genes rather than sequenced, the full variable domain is EPEVTQTPSHQVTQMGQEVILRCVPISNHLYFYWYRQILGQKVEFLVSFYNNEISEKSEIFDDQFSVERPDGSNFTLKIRSTKLEDSAMYFCASKAGDEQYFGPGTRLTVT.